This T cell receptor (beta chain) derives from a study of T cell repertoires in cytomegalovirus infection. Findings and limits, study-wide: It was HLA-C-restricted CMV-specific TCR beta clonotypes that dominated the response ex vivo.

V lost 4 bases to trimming and J lost 4 bases; unmatched junction nucleotides: 9. The CDR3 sequence is 15 residues long. The germline CDR1 and CDR2 sequences are MNHEY and SMNVEV (reference sequence). TCRdb fed the reads into MiXCR, producing one record per CDR3 protein. The table lists about 450,000 distinct CDR3 sequences, around 32% of them singletons. Comments on this clonotype: Antigen: not known.

This clonotype was obtained from a human donor in good health (CMV status not recorded). Some clones in this sample may be carry-over from other donors' samples. Sequencing was carried out using PBMCs. J is TRBJ2-5 and V is TRBV27; TRBD2 aligns across 7 bases. CDR3 coding DNA: TGTGCCAGCAGTTCAAGGTGGGGGGGTGGAGAGACCCAGTACTTC. This sequence encodes CASSSRWGGGETQYF.